These 5 T cell receptor beta chains share one sample of origin, sequenced in a study of cytomegalovirus exposure and HLA in healthy donors. The PCR employed 60 Vbeta primers together with 13 Jbeta primers. Sequenced by immunoSEQ multiplex PCR; TCRdb stores in-frame clones only, minus some. The repertoire holds some 200,000 clones, with about four fifths as singletons. The sequencing sample was made of PBMCs. These receptors all stem from a girl aged 5-17 years in good health and CMV-seropositive.

In its sample, this clone was seen a few times. The chain links TRBV21-1 to TRBJ2-7; the DNA was not compared with TRBD2, the D call given in the table. TRBV21-1 is a pseudogene. The CDR3 is 16 residues long. CDR3 region: CASSKATWRIAYEQYF. DNA for the CDR3: TGTGCCAGCAGCAAAGCCACATGGAGGATAGCCTACGAGCAGTACTTC.

The CDR3 nucleotides read TGTGCCGTGGGGAGTGAAGGGTGGAAAGATTCACCCCTCCACTTT. It is translated as CAVGSEGWKDSPLHF. V is TRBV6-5 and J is TRBJ1-6; D is ambiguous. This CDR3 has 15 amino acids. Deletions cut 11 bases from V and 8 bases from J, with 22 bases between. Germline lookup yields CDR1 MNHEY and CDR2 SVGAGI.

The rearrangement uses TRBV6-1 and TRBJ1-3; 7 bases line up with TRBD1. CDR1 and CDR2 from the germline V gene are MNHNS and SASEGT. V lost 5 bases to trimming and J lost 4 bases; unmatched junction nucleotides: 8. This CDR3 region has 15 residues. The CDR3 coding sequence is TGTGCCAGCAGTCCTACCTGGGGACAGGGAAACACCATATATTTT. It codes for CASSPTWGQGNTIYF.

The gene calls are TRBV19 and TRBJ2-3; perhaps TRBD1 as D (5 bases). The CDR3 contains 14 residues. V shed 1 base and J shed 4 bases, with 9 bases lying between them. CDR1 is LNHDA, CDR2 SQIVND, per germline (reference sequence). CDR3 region: CASSIVGLPDTQYF. In DNA form, the CDR3 reads TGTGCCAGTAGTATAGTGGGGCTGCCAGATACGCAGTATTTT.

The V and J genes are TRBV29-1 and TRBJ2-5, with D perhaps matching TRBD2 (7 bases). V was cut by 7 bases and J by 0 bases, with 12 bases left in between. Germline CDR1 is SQVTM and CDR2 is ANQGSEA. CDR3 length: 13 residues. DNA of the CDR3: TGCAGCGCCGAGGGGGGGCACCAAGAGACCCAGTACTTC. It is translated as CSAEGGHQETQYF.